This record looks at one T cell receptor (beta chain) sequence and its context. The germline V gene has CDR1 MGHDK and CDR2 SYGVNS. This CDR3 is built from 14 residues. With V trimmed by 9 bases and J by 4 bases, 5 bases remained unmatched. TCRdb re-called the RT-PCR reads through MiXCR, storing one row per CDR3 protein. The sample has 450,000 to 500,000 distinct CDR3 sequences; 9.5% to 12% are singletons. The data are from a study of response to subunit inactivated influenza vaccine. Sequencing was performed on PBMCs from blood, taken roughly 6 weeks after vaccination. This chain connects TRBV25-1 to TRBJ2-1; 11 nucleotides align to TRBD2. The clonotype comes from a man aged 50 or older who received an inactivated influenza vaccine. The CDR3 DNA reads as TGTGCCAGTAAGGGACTAGCGGCATACAATGAGCAGTTCTTC. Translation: CASKGLAAYNEQFF. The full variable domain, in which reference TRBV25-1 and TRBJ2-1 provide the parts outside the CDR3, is EADIYQTPRYLVIGTGKKITLECSQTMGHDKMYWYQQDPGMELHLIHYSYGVNSTEKGDLSSESTVSRIRTEHFPLTLESARPSHTSQYLCASKGLAAYNEQFFGPGTRLTVL.